Following are 19 T cell receptor beta chains from one sample sequenced in a study of T cell responses to AZD1222 COVID-19 vaccine. TCRdb's copy holds only in-frame clones and misses some; the assay was immunoSEQ multiplex PCR. The table lists around 110,000 clones, approximately 93% of them singletons. Specimen: peripheral blood, collected on day 0 of AZD1222 vaccination. Receptors were obtained from an adult in good health.

In the case of this clone: A junction boundary mismatches the germline segment, possibly from a read error. CDR3 nucleotides: TGTGCCAGCAGGGAAGGGTATAGCAATCAGCCCCAGCATTTT. It yields the protein CASREGYSNQPQHF. V usage is TRBV6-1 and J usage is TRBJ1-5, with D unresolved. This CDR3 has 14 amino acids. From germline, CDR1 is MNHNS and CDR2 SASEGT.

This clone has only one observation. The V gene is TRBV30, the J gene TRBJ2-5; 10 bases fit TRBD2. The ends lost 7 bases at V and 5 bases at J; junction bases unmatched: 10. CDR3 length equals 14 residues. Germline CDR1 reads GTSNPN; CDR2 reads SVGIG (reference sequence). DNA for the CDR3: TGTGCCTTCGCTAGCGGGAGAGATAGTGAGACCCAGTACTTC. Its translation: CAFASGRDSETQYF.

The genes are TRBV30 and TRBJ1-3; tentative D call: TRBD1 (6 bases). The V end lost 8 bases, the J end lost 0 bases, and 11 bases lay between the germline ends. CDR1 GTSNPN and CDR2 SVGIG come from the germline V gene (reference sequence). CDR3 size: 13 residues. The chain's CDR3 is CARQASSGNTIYF. The DNA for the CDR3 is TGTGCCAGACAGGCCTCCTCTGGAAACACCATATATTTT.

This clone is a singleton in its sample. The gene calls are TRBV5-5 and TRBJ2-1; TRBD2 matches at 7 bases. The V and J ends lost 1 base and 15 bases, in that order; junction bases with no gene match: 7. From germline, CDR1 is SGHKS and CDR2 YYEKEE (reference sequence). The CDR3 spans 12 residues. The CDR3 DNA sequence: TGTGCCAGCAGCTTGCCATTGGGAGGGCGGTTCTTC. This encodes CASSLPLGGRFF.

The chain links TRBV28 to TRBJ1-4; the D gene is possibly TRBD1 (6 bases). Trimming cost V 6 bases and J 5 bases, with 13 bases left between them. The CDR3 extends over 14 amino acids. CDR1 and CDR2 (germline): MDHEN, SYDVKM. The CDR3 sequence is CASRTTGINEKLFF. DNA of the CDR3: TGTGCCAGCAGAACAACAGGGATCAATGAAAAACTGTTTTTT.

The chain is built from TRBV19 and TRBJ2-3; TRBD2 agrees at 13 bases. This CDR3 is built from 18 residues. J was trimmed by 0 bases and V by 5 bases; bases with no gene match: 8. Germline CDR1 and CDR2: LNHDA and SQIVND (reference sequence). CDR3: CASSAGTSGTPSTDTQYF. The CDR3 DNA is TGTGCCAGTAGTGCCGGGACTAGCGGGACTCCTAGCACAGATACGCAGTATTTT.

The chain uses TRBV19 and TRBJ1-2; weak D call: TRBD1 (5 bases). This CDR3 is 14 amino acids long. V lost 3 bases to trimming and J lost 5 bases, with 13 bases between them. Germline CDR1 reads LNHDA; CDR2 reads SQIVND (reference sequence). CDR3 sequence reads: CASSIRRDLYGYTF. The CDR3 nucleotides are TGTGCCAGTAGTATCCGCAGGGACTTGTATGGCTACACCTTC.

The chain is built from TRBV11-2 and TRBJ1-2; 11 bases match TRBD1. The CDR3 loop spans 14 amino acids. Trimming removed 1 base from V and 10 bases from J; junction bases left unmatched: 5. CDR1 and CDR2 from the germline V gene are SGHAT and FQNNGV. CDR3 nucleotide sequence: TGTGCCAGCAGCTTAGCGGGACAGGGGGGTAACTACACCTTC. This gives the protein CASSLAGQGGNYTF.

V is TRBV11-3 and J is TRBJ1-5, with D unclear. V shed 11 bases and J shed 3 bases, with 17 bases lying between them. The CDR3 runs to 14 residues. Germline lookup yields CDR1 SGHNT and CDR2 YENEEA. CDR3 DNA sequence: TGTGCCGGGCCCAGCAAGGTTTTCAATCAGCCCCAGCATTTT. Its translation is CAGPSKVFNQPQHF.

This sequence joins TRBV4-1 and TRBJ1-1; D is perhaps TRBD1 (5 bases). This CDR3 is 14 amino acids long. Looked up from germline, CDR1 is MGHRA and CDR2 is YSYEKL. Between the trimmed V and J ends, which lost 3 bases and 4 bases, there was a span of 12 bases. Written as DNA, the CDR3 is TGCGCCAGCAGCCATCCCGGGGGACTCACTGAAGCTTTCTTT. Residues: CASSHPGGLTEAFF.

This CDR3 reads CASSLVGVGNTEAFF. CDR3 coding DNA: TGCGCCAGCAGCTTGGTAGGGGTAGGAAACACTGAAGCTTTCTTT. V is TRBV5-1 and J is TRBJ1-1, with D possibly matching TRBD1 (5 bases). V was pared by 0 bases and J by 2 bases, with 11 bases between. The length of the CDR3 is 15 residues. The germline V gene encodes CDR1 SGHRS and CDR2 YFSETQ.

The rearrangement uses TRBV28 and TRBJ2-3; D unresolved. Germline CDR1 is MDHEN and CDR2 is SYDVKM. With 3 bases removed from V and 6 bases from J, the gap between germline ends came to 13 bases. This CDR3 spans 14 amino acids. The CDR3 spells CASSFPVRSDTQYF. The CDR3 nucleotides read TGTGCCAGCAGTTTTCCCGTACGGTCCGATACGCAGTATTTT.

V gene TRBV28 combines with J gene TRBJ1-2; no reliable D call. The V gene's germline CDR1 is MDHEN and CDR2 SYDVKM. This CDR3 comprises 15 residues. Trimming cost V 5 bases and J 4 bases, with 17 bases left between them. The CDR3 here is CASSPRTGIGYGYTF. The CDR3 DNA reads as TGTGCCAGCAGTCCCCGGACGGGGATTGGCTATGGCTACACCTTC.

This chain uses TRBV7-9 with TRBJ2-2; 8 bases fit TRBD2. This CDR3 has 15 amino acids. Per germline, CDR1 SEHNR and CDR2 FQNEAQ (reference sequence). V lost 4 bases and J lost 6; bases outside the gene matches: 7. DNA of the CDR3: TGTGCCAGCAGCTCGGGAGGGAGTCGCGCCGGGGAGCTGTTTTTT. It specifies CASSSGGSRAGELFF.

This chain uses TRBV9 with TRBJ1-1, with 7 positions matching TRBD1. The CDR3 contains 16 residues. V was clipped by 0 bases and J by 1 base; unmatched bases: 6. Germline CDR1 SGDLS, CDR2 YYNGEE. The CDR3 coding sequence is TGTGCCAGCAGCGTAGGAGGACAGGTGCCGAACACTGAAGCTTTCTTT. It yields the protein CASSVGGQVPNTEAFF. Full variable domain (outside the CDR3, taken from reference TRBV9 and TRBJ1-1): DSGVTQTPKHLITATGQRVTLRCSPRSGDLSVYWYQQSLDQGLQFLIQYYNGEERAKGNILERFSAQQFPDLHSELNLSSLELGDSALYFCASSVGGQVPNTEAFFGQGTRLTVV.

The chain has TRBV5-6 and TRBJ2-7, with a tentative D call TRBD1 (5 bases). Looked up from germline, CDR1 is SGHDT and CDR2 is YYEEEE. V gave up 4 bases and J gave up 5 bases, with 10 bases separating them. The CDR3 runs to 12 residues. The CDR3, as DNA: TGTGCCAGCAGCCTTCAGACAGACGAGCAGTACTTC. This encodes CASSLQTDEQYF.

This chain uses TRBV19 with TRBJ1-3; no reliable D call. Germline CDR1 LNHDA, CDR2 SQIVND (reference sequence). V lost 5 bases and J lost 1, with 15 bases in between. The CDR3 covers 16 residues. The CDR3 loop is CASSFDTAGSGNTIYF. DNA for the CDR3: TGTGCCAGTAGTTTCGACACCGCCGGGTCTGGAAACACCATATATTTT.

This chain connects TRBV5-4 to TRBJ1-2; TRBD1 is a possible D gene (5 bases). Trimming shortened V by 2 bases and J by 8 bases, and 13 bases separated the two germline ends. The germline V gene encodes CDR1 SGHNT and CDR2 YYREEE (reference sequence). The length of the CDR3 is 13 residues. CDR3 sequence: CASSFGGGDGYTF. CDR3 bases: TGTGCCAGCAGCTTTGGTGGGGGGGACGGCTACACCTTC.

This chain links TRBV6-2 or TRBV6-3 with TRBJ2-7, with D perhaps TRBD1 (6 bases). The CDR3 covers 15 residues. The V gene lost 5 bases and the J gene lost 3 bases, with 17 bases spanning the gap. Germline V gene sequence: CDR1 MNHEY, CDR2 SVGEGT. The CDR3 region is CASSQDRNRYYEQYF. The CDR3 DNA reads TGTGCCAGCAGTCAAGACAGGAACCGATACTACGAGCAGTACTTC.